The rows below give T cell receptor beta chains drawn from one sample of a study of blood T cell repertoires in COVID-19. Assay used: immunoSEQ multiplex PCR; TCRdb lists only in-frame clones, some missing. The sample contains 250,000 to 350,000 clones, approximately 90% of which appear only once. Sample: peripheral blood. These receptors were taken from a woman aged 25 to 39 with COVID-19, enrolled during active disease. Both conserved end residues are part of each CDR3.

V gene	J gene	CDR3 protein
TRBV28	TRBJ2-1	CASSFAPREQFF
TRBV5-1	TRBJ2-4	CASSLDRAKNIQYF
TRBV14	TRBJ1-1	CASSQGRRDTEAFF
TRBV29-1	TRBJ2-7	CSVTGTGNEQYF
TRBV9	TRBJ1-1	CASSAQLGTEAFF
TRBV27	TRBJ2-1	CASSSTFTYNEQFF
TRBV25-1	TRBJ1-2	CASRDSAYGYTF
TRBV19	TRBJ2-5	CASSIDPAGKETQYF
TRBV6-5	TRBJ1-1	CASSSAAEAFF
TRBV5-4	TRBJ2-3	CASSLGGGSTDTQYF
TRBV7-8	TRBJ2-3	CASSSDRGVTDTQYF
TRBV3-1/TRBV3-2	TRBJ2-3	CASSQPRGVSGSRTDTQYF
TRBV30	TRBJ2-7	CAWGERQGEVHRRYEQYF
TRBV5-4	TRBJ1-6	CASSREAGRNSPLHF
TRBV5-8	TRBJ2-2	CASRFHVGSNTGELFF
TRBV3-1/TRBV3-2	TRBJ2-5	CASSHAGQRGTQETQYF
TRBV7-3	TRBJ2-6	CASSDREEGSGANVLTF
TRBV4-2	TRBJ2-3	CASSQDPSGRASDTQYF
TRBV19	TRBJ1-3	CASQTDSSGNTIYF
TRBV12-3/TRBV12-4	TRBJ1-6	CASCGSPNSPLHF
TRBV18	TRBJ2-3	CASSPIRGANTDTQYF
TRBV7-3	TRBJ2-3	CASSLNGRGTDTQYF
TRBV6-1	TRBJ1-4	CASSLQGTNEKLFF
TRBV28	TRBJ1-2	CASRLGRDEVLLF
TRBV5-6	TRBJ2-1	CASSWAGTGEYNEQFF
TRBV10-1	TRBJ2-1	CASSESLAGGYNEQFF
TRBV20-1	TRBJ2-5	CSASGRDPGETQYF
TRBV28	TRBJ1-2	CASSPRDSSGYTF
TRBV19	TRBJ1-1	CASRTNGGAFF
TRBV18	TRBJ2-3	CASSLTSGSLPDTQYF
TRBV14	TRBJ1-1	CASSQGNRVTAEAFF
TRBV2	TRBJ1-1	CASGSGGTEAFF
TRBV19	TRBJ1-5	CASSAGQGTYSNQPQHF
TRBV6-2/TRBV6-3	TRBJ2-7	CASSFTYEQYF
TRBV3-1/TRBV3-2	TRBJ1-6	CASSQSIPRDAPLHF
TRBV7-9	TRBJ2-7	CASSPSGTYEQYF
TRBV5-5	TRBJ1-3	CASSLGGIPAGNTIYF
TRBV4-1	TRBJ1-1	CASSPGQGIFEAFF
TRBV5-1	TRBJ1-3	CASSWRTGPKDSGNTIYF
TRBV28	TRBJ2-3	CASSSSLGQGAADTQYF
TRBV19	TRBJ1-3	CASSVTGESGNTIYF
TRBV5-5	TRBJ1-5	CASSTGTVNQPQHF
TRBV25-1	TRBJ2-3	CASSELGGGRADTQYF
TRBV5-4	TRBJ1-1	CASSPGRVGGTEAFF
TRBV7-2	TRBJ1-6	CASSLSGLPLHF